The clone carrying this T cell receptor (beta chain) was counted between two and nine times. No antigen is known for it. TCRdb keeps only in-frame clones here, not all; method: immunoSEQ multiplex PCR. The table shows tens of thousands of clones, with roughly 90% occurring only once. This entry is derived from a study of T cell responses to AZD1222 COVID-19 vaccine. Second doses were pooled across both intervals (about 4 or about 12 weeks). The study's findings and limits: Reports indicate that nearly half of spike-specific TCRs are directed at unmutated variant regions. Seropositive status at baseline applied to only a handful of AZD1222 recipients. Clonal diversity was possibly underestimated, and white British individuals and females predominated among donors.

The CDR3 totals 13 residues. Trimming stripped 4 bases from V and 1 base from J, with 8 bases between. The V gene is TRBV5-3, the J gene TRBJ1-2; D is ambiguous. TRBV5-3 is placed among ORFs of uncertain function. The TCR was taken from an adult who received the AZD1222 COVID-19 vaccine. The specimen was peripheral blood, collected 28 days after the second AZD1222 dose. The CDR3 DNA reads TGTGCCAGAAGCATCCGGGGTAACTATGGCTACACCTTC. Its translation is CARSIRGNYGYTF.